This TCR beta chain was identified during a study of regulatory T cells in long-lasting Graves disease. General study results and limits: There were preferences for TRBV28, TRBJ1-2 and TRBJ2-5 in persistent disease.

Losses at the gene ends were 0 bases for V and 9 bases for J; bases not matched to a gene: 7. CDR3 length: 15 amino acids. Germline loops: CDR1 SGHAT, CDR2 FQNNGV. On this clonotype: What it recognizes is unknown.

As for time point: persistent/refractory GD, antithyroid drugs over 5 years with positive TRAb. The TCR library was prepared using RNA isolated from PBMCs. The TCR beta library used iRepertoire HTBI primers with Arm-PCR amplification of CDR3. TCRdb independently ran MiXCR on the multiplex PCR reads; one entry per CDR3 protein. This sample has about 660,000 distinct CDR3 sequences; about 32% occur once, and the top ten carry about two fifths. This chain connects TRBV11-2 to TRBJ2-1; 8 bases align to TRBD2. The TCR originated in a female donor with Graves disease. The input for sequencing was peripheral blood mononuclear cells (PBMCs), taken when the disease was refractory, from a patient treated with antithyroid drugs. The DNA for the CDR3 is TGTGCCAGCAGCTTAGATCCGGGAGGGCCTACTGAGCAGTTCTTC. The encoded protein is CASSLDPGGPTEQFF.